This passage covers 22 T cell receptor beta chains from one sample sequenced in a study of CD8 T cells in ankylosing spondylitis. Study findings and constraints: Blood of patients with ankylosing spondylitis appeared to be characterized by a TCR beta motif of fewer than 10 highly homologous variants.

These receptors have no identified antigens. TCRdb fed the 5' RACE reads into MiXCR, producing one record per CDR3 protein. The sample contains over 600,000 distinct CDR3 sequences, under 20% of which appear only once. Sample: blood, either unsorted or a sorted T cell fraction (not recorded which). The receptors originated from a male donor with ankylosing spondylitis.

This clonotype was detected ten times or more. The chain has TRBV11-2 and TRBJ2-1, with 8 bases aligning to TRBD1. Trimming took 5 bases from V and 2 from J; bases not matched to a gene: 11. Looked up from germline, CDR1 is SGHAT and CDR2 is FQNNGV. The length of the CDR3 is 17 residues. The CDR3 region is CASSLDPGDRTYNEQFF. CDR3 nucleotide sequence: TGTGCCAGCAGCCTGGATCCTGGGGACAGGACCTACAATGAGCAGTTCTTC.

This clonotype was counted between two and nine times. V gene TRBV7-6 combines with J gene TRBJ1-3, with 10 bases identical to TRBD1. Losses at the gene ends were 5 bases for V and 2 bases for J; bases not matched to a gene: 9. The length of the CDR3 is 17 residues. From germline, CDR1 is SGHVS and CDR2 FNYEAQ. This chain's CDR3 is CASSRQDRGHTGNTIYF. CDR3 bases: TGTGCCAGCAGCCGACAAGACAGGGGGCATACTGGAAACACCATATATTTT.

This chain connects TRBV5-6 to TRBJ2-1, with 9 nucleotides matching TRBD1. This CDR3 spans 17 amino acids. J was trimmed by 5 bases and V by 0 bases; bases with no gene match: 9. Per the germline V gene, CDR1 is SGHDT and CDR2 is YYEEEE. CDR3 protein: CASSLVAGTGRNNEQFF. CDR3 sequence (DNA): TGTGCCAGCAGCTTGGTTGCCGGGACAGGGCGCAACAATGAGCAGTTCTTC.

This clonotype was detected a few times. In DNA form, the CDR3 reads TGTGCCAGCAGTCGCGTAGGGGATGAGCAGTTCTTC. Protein sequence: CASSRVGDEQFF. This sequence joins TRBV6-5 and TRBJ2-1, with D possibly being TRBD1 (5 bases). V lost 5 bases and J lost 8, with 10 bases in between. The CDR3 is 12 residues long. Germline loops: CDR1 MNHEY, CDR2 SVGAGI.

The rearrangement links TRBV28 to TRBJ2-6; 12 positions match TRBD1. The trim removed 5 bases at V and 3 bases at J, leaving 5 bases unmatched. The CDR3 has 17 amino acids. Germline V CDR1 and CDR2: MDHEN, SYDVKM. This CDR3 is CASSGGTGGDGANVLTF. CDR3 bases: TGTGCCAGCAGTGGAGGGACAGGGGGCGATGGGGCCAACGTCCTGACTTTC.

This chain links TRBV7-9 with TRBJ2-7; the match to TRBD2 covers 7 bases. This CDR3 contains 14 residues. The germline V gene encodes CDR1 SEHNR and CDR2 FQNEAQ (reference sequence). J lost 7 bases, V lost 7 bases, and 13 bases had no gene match. The CDR3 DNA sequence: TGTGCCAGCACCCTCCGGCAGGGAGCGGGGGAGCAGTACTTC. Its translation: CASTLRQGAGEQYF.

The rearrangement uses TRBV18 and TRBJ2-1; TRBD2 agrees at 13 bases. CDR1 and CDR2 from the germline V gene are KGHSH and LQKENI. The CDR3 sequence is 15 residues long. V was clipped by 2 bases and J by 8 bases; unmatched bases: 3. As DNA, the CDR3 is TGTGCCAGCTCACCAGGACTAGCGGGAGCAGATGAGCAGTTCTTC. This translates into CASSPGLAGADEQFF.

The sample holds a few counts of this clonotype. CDR3 in DNA: TGTGCCAGCAGCCCCACATACTACGAGCAGTACTTC. It translates to CASSPTYYEQYF. V usage is TRBV28 and J usage is TRBJ2-7; the D is unclear. Trimming took 6 bases from V and 3 from J, leaving 9 bases between them. The CDR3 is 12 amino acids. The germline V gene encodes CDR1 MDHEN and CDR2 SYDVKM. Using reference TRBV28 and TRBJ2-7 for the parts outside the CDR3, the full variable domain is DVKVTQSSRYLVKRTGEKVFLECVQDMDHENMFWYRQDPGLGLRLIYFSYDVKMKEKGDIPEGYSVSREKKERFSLILESASTNQTSMYLCASSPTYYEQYFGPGTRLTVT.

CDR3 protein: CASSPTIKDEETQYF. In DNA, the CDR3 is TGTGCCAGCTCACCGACGATAAAAGATGAAGAGACCCAGTACTTC. V gene TRBV18 combines with J gene TRBJ2-5; no definite D call. The CDR3 spans 15 residues. Germline V gene sequence: CDR1 KGHSH, CDR2 LQKENI. V lost 3 bases and J 3 bases, leaving 14 bases between the germline ends.

This clonotype was observed many times. The V and J genes are TRBV27 and TRBJ2-1; 9 nucleotides line up with TRBD2. The ends lost 6 bases at V and 5 bases at J; junction bases unmatched: 8. Per germline, CDR1 MNHEY and CDR2 SMNVEV (reference sequence). The CDR3 spans 15 residues. The CDR3 nucleotides read TGTGCCAGCAGAGAGAGCGGGGGGAGGGACAATGAGCAGTTCTTC. It yields the protein CASRESGGRDNEQFF.

V gene TRBV9 combines with J gene TRBJ2-7; 8 nucleotides align to TRBD1. The junction had 14 bases not matched to a gene; V was cut back by 10 bases and J by 2 bases. CDR1 is SGDLS, CDR2 YYNGEE, per germline. The CDR3 has 15 residues. CDR3 coding DNA: TGTGCCGCCCAAGGGGTCGGGACAGGCGCCTACGAGCAGTACTTC. Translation gives CAAQGVGTGAYEQYF. The full variable domain, its missing parts supplied by reference TRBV9 and TRBJ2-7, is DSGVTQTPKHLITATGQRVTLRCSPRSGDLSVYWYQQSLDQGLQFLIQYYNGEERAKGNILERFSAQQFPDLHSELNLSSLELGDSALYFCAAQGVGTGAYEQYFGPGTRLTVT.

In its sample, this clonotype was seen a few times. The V gene is TRBV12-3 or TRBV12-4, the J gene TRBJ2-7; 10 positions match TRBD2. The ends lost 6 bases at V and 4 bases at J; junction bases unmatched: 3. The CDR3 is 13 residues long. CDR3 nucleotides: TGTGCCAGCAGGCTAGCGGGGGTTTACGAGCAGTACTTC. Its translation: CASRLAGVYEQYF.

This clonotype was counted only a few times. J is TRBJ2-1 and V is TRBV29-1, with TRBD2 matching over 9 bases. This CDR3 is 16 amino acids long. V shed 1 base and J 8 bases; nucleotides not matched to a gene: 12. CDR1 and CDR2 (germline): SQVTM, ANQGSEA. The CDR3 protein is CSVEGGASGTVDEQFF. The CDR3 bases are TGCAGCGTTGAAGGGGGGGCTAGCGGGACGGTTGATGAGCAGTTCTTC.

The chain uses TRBV5-5 and TRBJ1-2; unclear D gene. V was clipped by 4 bases and J by 2 bases, with 9 bases between them. The CDR3 contains 13 residues. Germline V gene data show CDR1 as SGHKS and CDR2 as YYEKEE (reference sequence). The chain's CDR3 is CASSRVTNYGYTF. The CDR3 nucleotides are TGTGCCAGCAGCCGAGTGACAAACTATGGCTACACCTTC.

This chain joins TRBV2 and TRBJ2-6; a weak D match, TRBD2 (6 bases). The length of the CDR3 is 17 residues. CDR1 and CDR2 (germline): SNHLY, FYNNEI. V was shortened by 6 bases and J by 4 bases, with 19 bases between the two germline ends. CDR3 nucleotides: TGTGCCAGCAGGCTACCGCCGGGAGAGCCGGGGGCCAACGTCCTGACTTTC. Its translation is CASRLPPGEPGANVLTF. Together with reference TRBV2 and TRBJ2-6, the CDR3 gives the full variable domain: EPEVTQTPSHQVTQMGQEVILRCVPISNHLYFYWYRQILGQKVEFLVSFYNNEISEKSEIFDDQFSVERPDGSNFTLKIRSTKLEDSAMYFCASRLPPGEPGANVLTFGAGSRLTVL.

This clonotype came up a few times. V and J are TRBV3-1 and TRBJ2-7, with 9 bases lining up with TRBD2. This CDR3 is built from 14 residues. The V and J ends lost 3 bases and 4 bases, in that order; junction bases with no gene match: 4. Germline-derived CDR1 and CDR2 are LGHDT and YNNKEL (reference sequence). CDR3 nucleotide sequence: TGTGCCAGCAGCCAGGCGGGAGGGACGTACGAGCAGTACTTC. The encoded protein is CASSQAGGTYEQYF.

This clonotype appeared a few times. V is TRBV9 and J is TRBJ2-1; D is unresolved. The CDR3 covers 13 residues. CDR1 is SGDLS, CDR2 YYNGEE, per germline. The V end lost 1 base, the J end lost 5 bases, and 7 bases lay between the germline ends. The CDR3 loop is CASSVYRDNEQFF. The CDR3 DNA reads as TGTGCCAGCAGCGTATACCGGGACAATGAGCAGTTCTTC.

The rearrangement links TRBV5-1 to TRBJ2-6; TRBD1 might be the D (6 bases). Germline assignment: CDR1 SGHRS and CDR2 YFSETQ. Trimming removed 2 bases from V and 0 bases from J, with 12 bases in between. The CDR3 is 17 amino acids. The CDR3: CASSLYTGISGANVLTF. CDR3 in DNA: TGCGCCAGCAGCTTATATACAGGGATCTCTGGGGCCAACGTCCTGACTTTC.

This clonotype was seen a few times. The CDR3 here is CASSPTTGDQPQHF. The CDR3 DNA sequence: TGTGCCAGCTCACCAACGACAGGGGATCAGCCCCAGCATTTT. The J gene is TRBJ1-5, the V gene TRBV18; 8 bases map to TRBD1. The CDR3 is 14 amino acids. V lost 2 bases, J lost 5 bases, and 2 bases stayed unmatched. The germline V gene has CDR1 KGHSH and CDR2 LQKENI.

The rearrangement joins TRBV3-1 to TRBJ1-1, with a possible D match to TRBD1 (6 bases). The CDR3 runs 14 residues. V shed 1 base and J shed 5 bases, with 11 bases lying between them. Germline V gene lookup returns CDR1 LGHDT and CDR2 YNNKEL (reference sequence). CDR3 bases: TGTGCCAGCAGCCAAGGTACAGGGCGGACTGAAGCTTTCTTT. Protein product: CASSQGTGRTEAFF.

This clonotype has just a few counts. This chain's CDR3 is CASSLDLPTSGGRGELFF. CDR3 DNA: TGTGCCAGCAGCTTAGATTTACCGACTAGCGGGGGGCGCGGGGAGCTGTTTTTT. The chain uses TRBV11-2 and TRBJ2-2; the match to TRBD2 covers 13 bases. The CDR3 runs 18 residues. J lost 7 bases, V lost 0 bases, and 8 bases had no gene match. The germline V gene has CDR1 SGHAT and CDR2 FQNNGV.

This clonotype was detected a few times. The chain links TRBV5-1 to TRBJ2-5; 9 positions agree with TRBD2. The CDR3 length is 14 residues. The germline gives CDR1 SGHRS, CDR2 YFSETQ. V was clipped by 5 bases and J by 4 bases; unmatched bases: 6. Written as DNA, the CDR3 is TGCGCCAGCAGGGGACTAGCAAGTCGAGAGACCCAGTACTTC. Protein product: CASRGLASRETQYF.